This T cell receptor (beta chain) was retrieved from a study of CD8 T cells in Susac syndrome. The CDR3 runs to 13 residues. Trimming shortened V by 7 bases and J by 0 bases, and 12 bases separated the two germline ends. Germline V lookup: CDR1 DFQATT, CDR2 SNEGSKA (reference sequence). Patients having Susac syndrome satisfied recently defined diagnostic criteria for definite or probable disease. RNA totalling about 0.5 to 1 ug underwent reverse transcription with random hexamers. TCRdb re-analysed the immunoSEQ multiplex PCR reads in MiXCR, keeping a single row per CDR3 protein. This table holds about 180,000 distinct CDR3 sequences, 90% to 95% found once.

The genes are TRBV20-1 and TRBJ1-1; a possible D gene is TRBD1 (6 bases). The sample taken for sequencing was CD4+ T cells from PBMCs. The clonotype originates from a human donor with Susac syndrome. The CDR3 sequence: CSVGGEVNTEAFF. CDR3 nucleotides: TGCAGTGTTGGGGGCGAAGTGAACACTGAAGCTTTCTTT.